This T cell receptor beta chain was recorded in a study of shared clonotypes between healthy human individuals. Study findings and constraints: Rarefaction demonstrated incomplete sorted-subset sequencing despite large depth. It was the non-shared clonotypes that had lower generation probabilities than clonotypes shared by all four donors.

Assay execution proceeded at the deep level. Libraries were prepared by immunoSEQ multiplex PCR; TCRdb keeps only in-frame clonotypes and omits some of them. The data contain 2 million to 3 million clones, approximately 94% of them singletons. V dropped 1 base and J dropped 6; count of bases not matched to a gene: 6. This CDR3 region has 14 residues. CDR1 SGHRS and CDR2 YFSETQ come from the germline V gene. A word on this clone: Its antigen is not known. The same CDR3 also results from other DNA sequences found in this sample.

Input material: naive CD4+ T cells from PBMCs. Stated subset: CD45RA+ positively selected. The chain is built from TRBV5-1 and TRBJ2-7, with 8 bases identical to TRBD1. This clonotype was obtained from a man between 18 and 29 years old in good health. Some clones in this sample may be carry-over from other donors' samples. CDR3 sequence (DNA): TGCGCCAGCAGCTTGCCCGGACAGGGTTCCGAGCAGTACTTC. Its protein is CASSLPGQGSEQYF. Together with reference TRBV5-1 and TRBJ2-7, the CDR3 gives the full variable domain: KAGVTQTPRYLIKTRGQQVTLSCSPISGHRSVSWYQQTPGQGLQFLFEYFSETQRNKGNFPGRFSGRQFSNSRSEMNVSTLELGDSALYLCASSLPGQGSEQYFGPGTRLTVT.